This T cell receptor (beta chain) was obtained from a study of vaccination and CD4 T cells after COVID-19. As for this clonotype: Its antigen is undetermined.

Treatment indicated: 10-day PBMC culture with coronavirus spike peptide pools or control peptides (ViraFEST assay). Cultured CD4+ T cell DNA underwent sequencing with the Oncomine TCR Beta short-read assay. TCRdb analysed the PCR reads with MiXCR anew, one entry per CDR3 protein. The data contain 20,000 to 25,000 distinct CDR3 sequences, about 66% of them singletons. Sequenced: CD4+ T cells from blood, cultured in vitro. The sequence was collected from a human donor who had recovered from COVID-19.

The CDR3: CSARDRSSPGLNQPQHF. In DNA form, the CDR3 reads TGCAGTGCTAGAGATAGGAGTTCGCCGGGGCTCAATCAGCCCCAGCATTTT. The chain links TRBV20-1 to TRBJ1-5; D possibly corresponds to TRBD1 (5 bases). V was pared by 0 bases and J by 3 bases, with 18 bases between. Germline-derived CDR1 and CDR2 are DFQATT and SNEGSKA (reference sequence). The CDR3 is 17 amino acids.